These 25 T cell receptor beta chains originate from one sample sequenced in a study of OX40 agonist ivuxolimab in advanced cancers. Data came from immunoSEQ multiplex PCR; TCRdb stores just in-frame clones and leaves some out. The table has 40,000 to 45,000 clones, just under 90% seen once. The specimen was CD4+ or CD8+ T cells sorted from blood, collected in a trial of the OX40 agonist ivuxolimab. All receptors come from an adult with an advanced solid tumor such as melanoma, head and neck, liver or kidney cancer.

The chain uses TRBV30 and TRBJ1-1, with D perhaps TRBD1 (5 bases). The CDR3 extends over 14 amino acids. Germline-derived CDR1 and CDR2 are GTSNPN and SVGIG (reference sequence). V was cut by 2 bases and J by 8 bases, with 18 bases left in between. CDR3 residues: CAWSPTGLPPEAFF. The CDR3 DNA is TGTGCCTGGAGTCCAACGGGGCTGCCGCCCGAAGCTTTCTTT. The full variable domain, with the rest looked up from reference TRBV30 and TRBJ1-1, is SQTIHQWPATLVQPVGSPLSLECTVEGTSNPNLYWYRQAAGRGLQLLFYSVGIGQISSEVPQNLSASRPQDRQFILSSKKLLLSDSGFYLCAWSPTGLPPEAFFGQGTRLTVV.

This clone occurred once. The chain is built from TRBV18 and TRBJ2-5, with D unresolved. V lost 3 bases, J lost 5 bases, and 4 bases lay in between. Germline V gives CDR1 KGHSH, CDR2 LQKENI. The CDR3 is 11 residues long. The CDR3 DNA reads TGTGCCAGCTCACCGGCGGAGACCCAGTACTTC. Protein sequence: CASSPAETQYF.

In nucleotides, the CDR3 is TGTGCCAGCTCCTACTCACCCACAGGGGGGACCAATGAGCAGTTCTTC. Translated, it gives CASSYSPTGGTNEQFF. V gene TRBV18 combines with J gene TRBJ2-1, with 8 positions matching TRBD1. Trimming removed 6 bases from V and 6 bases from J; junction bases left unmatched: 13. The germline CDR1 and CDR2 sequences are KGHSH and LQKENI. This CDR3 region has 16 residues.

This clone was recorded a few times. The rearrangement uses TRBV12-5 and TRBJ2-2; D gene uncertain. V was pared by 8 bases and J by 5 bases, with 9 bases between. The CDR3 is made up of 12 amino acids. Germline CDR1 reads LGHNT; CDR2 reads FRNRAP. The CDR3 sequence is CASWRGTGELFF. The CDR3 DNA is TGTGCTAGTTGGAGAGGAACCGGGGAGCTGTTTTTT.

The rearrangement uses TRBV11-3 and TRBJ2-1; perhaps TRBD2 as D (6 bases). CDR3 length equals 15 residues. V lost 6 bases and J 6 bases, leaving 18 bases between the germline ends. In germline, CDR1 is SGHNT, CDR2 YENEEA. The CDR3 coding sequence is TGTGCCAGCAGTCCGACTAGTACCTATAGCAATGAGCAGTTCTTC. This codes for CASSPTSTYSNEQFF.

The DNA of the CDR3 is TGTGCCACCACCCCATCATCCCGATCTAACTATGGCTACACCTTC. Residues: CATTPSSRSNYGYTF. This chain links TRBV15 with TRBJ1-2; D not resolved. Trimming removed 7 bases at V and 0 bases at J, with 15 bases between. Germline CDR1 LNHNV, CDR2 YYDKDF (reference sequence). The CDR3 extends over 15 amino acids.

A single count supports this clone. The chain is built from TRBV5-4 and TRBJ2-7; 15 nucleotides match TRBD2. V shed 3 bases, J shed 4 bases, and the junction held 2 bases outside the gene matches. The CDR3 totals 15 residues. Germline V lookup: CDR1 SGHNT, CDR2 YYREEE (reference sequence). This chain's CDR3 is CASSWGTSGGYEQYF. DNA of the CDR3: TGTGCCAGCAGCTGGGGGACTAGCGGGGGGTACGAGCAGTACTTC.

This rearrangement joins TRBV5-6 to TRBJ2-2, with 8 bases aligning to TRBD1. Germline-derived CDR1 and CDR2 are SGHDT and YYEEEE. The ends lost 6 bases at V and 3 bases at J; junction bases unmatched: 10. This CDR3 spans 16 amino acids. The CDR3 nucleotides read TGTGCCAGCACCGGAGGACAGGGTCGTTACACCGGGGAGCTGTTTTTT. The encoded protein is CASTGGQGRYTGELFF.

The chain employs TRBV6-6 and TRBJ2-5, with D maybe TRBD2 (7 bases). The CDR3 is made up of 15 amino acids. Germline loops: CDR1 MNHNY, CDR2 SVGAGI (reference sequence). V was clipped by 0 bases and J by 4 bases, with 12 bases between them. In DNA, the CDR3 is TGTGCCAGCAGTTACTCCGCAGGGGAGGGAGAGACCCAGTACTTC. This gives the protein CASSYSAGEGETQYF.

CDR3 DNA: TGTGCCAGCAGTAGGGCGCTATTGGGCACTGAAGCTTTCTTT. Protein product: CASSRALLGTEAFF. The rearrangement uses TRBV28 and TRBJ1-1; no definite D call. V dropped 5 bases and J dropped 4 bases, with 14 bases sitting between them. Per the germline V gene, CDR1 is MDHEN and CDR2 is SYDVKM. This CDR3 is 14 amino acids long.

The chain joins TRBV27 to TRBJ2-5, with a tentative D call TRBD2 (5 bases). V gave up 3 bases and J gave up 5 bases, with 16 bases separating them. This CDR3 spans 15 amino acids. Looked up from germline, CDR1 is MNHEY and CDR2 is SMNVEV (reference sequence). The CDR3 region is CASSFTRGVGETQYF. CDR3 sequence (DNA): TGTGCCAGCAGTTTTACCCGGGGAGTTGGGGAGACCCAGTACTTC.

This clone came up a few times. CDR3 bases: TGTGCCAGCAGTGGCGAATACGAGCAGTACTTC. This codes for CASSGEYEQYF. The rearrangement links TRBV2 to TRBJ2-7; D gene unclear. V was cut by 4 bases and J by 4 bases, with 5 bases left in between. CDR1 is SNHLY, CDR2 FYNNEI, per germline. The CDR3 covers 11 residues.

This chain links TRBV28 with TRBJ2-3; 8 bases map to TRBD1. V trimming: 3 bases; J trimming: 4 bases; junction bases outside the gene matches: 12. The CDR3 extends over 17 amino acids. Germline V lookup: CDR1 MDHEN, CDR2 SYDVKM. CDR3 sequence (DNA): TGTGCCAGCAGTTTGCCTGGACAGGGTACCGGCTCAGATACGCAGTATTTT. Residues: CASSLPGQGTGSDTQYF.

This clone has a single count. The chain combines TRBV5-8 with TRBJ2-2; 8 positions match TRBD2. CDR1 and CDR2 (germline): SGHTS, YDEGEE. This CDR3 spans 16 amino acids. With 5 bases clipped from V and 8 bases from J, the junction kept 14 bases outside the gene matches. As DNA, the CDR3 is TGTGCCAGCAGGTCAAGCGGGAGTATTCGGGCGGGGGAGCTGTTTTTT. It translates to CASRSSGSIRAGELFF.

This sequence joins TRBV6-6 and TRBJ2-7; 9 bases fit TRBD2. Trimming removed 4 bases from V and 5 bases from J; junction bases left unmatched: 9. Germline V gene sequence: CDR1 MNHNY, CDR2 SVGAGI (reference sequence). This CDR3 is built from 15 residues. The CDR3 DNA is TGTGCCAGCAGTTTTACGGCGGGAGGGCCGAACGAGCAGTACTTC. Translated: CASSFTAGGPNEQYF.

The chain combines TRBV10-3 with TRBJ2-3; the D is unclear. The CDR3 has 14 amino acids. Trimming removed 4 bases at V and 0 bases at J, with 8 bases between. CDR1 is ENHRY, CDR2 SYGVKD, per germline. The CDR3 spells CAISVRDSTDTQYF. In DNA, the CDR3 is TGTGCCATCAGTGTAAGAGACAGCACAGATACGCAGTATTTT.

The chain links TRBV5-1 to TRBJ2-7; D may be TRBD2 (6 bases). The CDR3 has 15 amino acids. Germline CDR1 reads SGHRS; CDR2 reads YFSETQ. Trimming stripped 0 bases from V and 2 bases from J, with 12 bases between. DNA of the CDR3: TGCGCCAGCAGCTTGGAGCCGGGACTCGCCTACGAGCAGTACTTC. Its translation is CASSLEPGLAYEQYF.

In DNA form, the CDR3 reads TGTGCCAGTAGTATAGTTGGAGGGAACACTGAAGCTTTCTTT. Amino acids: CASSIVGGNTEAFF. J is TRBJ1-1 and V is TRBV19, with no clear D. Trimming pared 1 base from V and 1 base from J, leaving 7 bases between. The CDR3 runs to 14 residues. Per the germline V gene, CDR1 is LNHDA and CDR2 is SQIVND (reference sequence). The full variable domain, with the rest looked up from reference TRBV19 and TRBJ1-1, is DGGITQSPKYLFRKEGQNVTLSCEQNLNHDAMYWYRQDPGQGLRLIYYSQIVNDFQKGDIAEGYSVSREKKESFPLTVTSAQKNPTAFYLCASSIVGGNTEAFFGQGTRLTVV.

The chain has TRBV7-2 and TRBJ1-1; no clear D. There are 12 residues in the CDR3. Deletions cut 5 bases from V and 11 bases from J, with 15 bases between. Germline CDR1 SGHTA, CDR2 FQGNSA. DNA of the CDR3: TGTGCCAGCAGCGCCTTCAATAAGGACGCTTTCTTT. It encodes CASSAFNKDAFF.

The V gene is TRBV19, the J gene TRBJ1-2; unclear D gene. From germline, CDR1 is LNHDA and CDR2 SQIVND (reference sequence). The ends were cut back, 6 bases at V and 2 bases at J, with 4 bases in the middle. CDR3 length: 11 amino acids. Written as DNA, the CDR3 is TGTGCCAGTAGGAGGAACTATGGCTACACCTTC. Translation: CASRRNYGYTF.

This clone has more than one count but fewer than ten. CDR3 residues: CASSRGDYEQYF. CDR3 DNA sequence: TGTGCCAGTAGTAGGGGCGACTACGAGCAGTACTTC. The chain couples TRBV19 to TRBJ2-7; tentatively, D is TRBD1 (5 bases). CDR3 size: 12 residues. Trimming removed 4 bases from V and 3 bases from J, with 7 bases in between. The V gene's germline CDR1 is LNHDA and CDR2 SQIVND (reference sequence). The full variable domain, with the rest looked up from reference TRBV19 and TRBJ2-7, is DGGITQSPKYLFRKEGQNVTLSCEQNLNHDAMYWYRQDPGQGLRLIYYSQIVNDFQKGDIAEGYSVSREKKESFPLTVTSAQKNPTAFYLCASSRGDYEQYFGPGTRLTVT.

The CDR3 protein is CASSPMSGVSTDTQYF. DNA for the CDR3: TGTGCCAGCAGTCCTATGTCGGGCGTTAGCACAGATACGCAGTATTTT. The chain couples TRBV28 to TRBJ2-3; D is unresolved. Trimming left V 5 bases short and J 0 bases short, with 15 bases between. Germline V lookup: CDR1 MDHEN, CDR2 SYDVKM. This CDR3 has 16 residues.

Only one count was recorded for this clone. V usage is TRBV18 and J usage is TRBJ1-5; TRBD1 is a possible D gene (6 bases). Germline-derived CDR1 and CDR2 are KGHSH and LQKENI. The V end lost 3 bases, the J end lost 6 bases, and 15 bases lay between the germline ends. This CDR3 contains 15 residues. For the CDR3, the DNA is TGTGCCAGCTCACCGGGGTCAGGGGTACGTCAGCCCCAGCATTTT. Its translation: CASSPGSGVRQPQHF.

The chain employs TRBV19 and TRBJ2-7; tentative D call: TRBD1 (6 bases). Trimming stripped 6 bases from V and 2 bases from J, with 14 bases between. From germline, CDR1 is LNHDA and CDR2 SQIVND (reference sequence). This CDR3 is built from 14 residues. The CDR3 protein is CASSRLTGPYEQYF. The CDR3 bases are TGTGCCAGTAGCCGATTGACAGGCCCCTACGAGCAGTACTTC.

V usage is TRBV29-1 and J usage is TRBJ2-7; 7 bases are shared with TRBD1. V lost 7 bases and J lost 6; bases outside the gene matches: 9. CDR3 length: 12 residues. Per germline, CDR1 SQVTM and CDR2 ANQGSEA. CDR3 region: CSAYRGVGEQYF. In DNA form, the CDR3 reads TGCAGCGCCTACAGGGGAGTAGGCGAGCAGTACTTC.